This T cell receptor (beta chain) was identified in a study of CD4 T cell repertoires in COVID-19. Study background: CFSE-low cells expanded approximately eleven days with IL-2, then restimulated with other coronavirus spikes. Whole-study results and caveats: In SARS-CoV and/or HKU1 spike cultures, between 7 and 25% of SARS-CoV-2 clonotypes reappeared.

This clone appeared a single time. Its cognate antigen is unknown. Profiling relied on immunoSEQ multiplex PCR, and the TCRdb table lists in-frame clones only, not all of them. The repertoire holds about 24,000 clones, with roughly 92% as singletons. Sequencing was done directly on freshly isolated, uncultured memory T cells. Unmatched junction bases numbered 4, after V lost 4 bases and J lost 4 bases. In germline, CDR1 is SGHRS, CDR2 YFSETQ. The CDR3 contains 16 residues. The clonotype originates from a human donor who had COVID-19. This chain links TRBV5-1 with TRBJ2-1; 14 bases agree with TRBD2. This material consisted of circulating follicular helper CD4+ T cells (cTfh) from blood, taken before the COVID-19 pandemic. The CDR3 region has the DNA TGCGCCAGCAGCGCGACTAGCGGGAGGGGATACAATGAGCAGTTCTTC. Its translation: CASSATSGRGYNEQFF.